This TCR beta chain originates from a study of CD8 T cells in ankylosing spondylitis. General study results and limits: Significant enrichment of disease-linked clones was reportedly seen in matched ankylosing spondylitis synovial fluid. What seemed typical of ankylosing spondylitis blood was a TCR beta motif built from fewer than ten highly homologous variants. Disease-linked clones proved CD8+ and comparatively uncommon in peripheral blood.

V was pared by 5 bases and J by 1 base, with 17 bases between. The CDR3 has 16 amino acids. The germline CDR1 and CDR2 sequences are SEHNR and FQNEAQ (reference sequence). This clonotype was seen a few times. The antigen remains undetermined. TCR beta libraries were made by quantitative 5'-RACE with molecular barcodes. MiXCR, applied by TCRdb to the 5' RACE reads, yields one record per CDR3 protein. The table lists hundreds of thousands of distinct CDR3 sequences, roughly an eighth of them singletons, with around 6.8% in the top ten. The specimen was blood, either unsorted or a sorted T cell fraction (not recorded which). The sequence was collected from a male donor with ankylosing spondylitis. The chain combines TRBV7-9 with TRBJ1-2, with D hard to call. CDR3 sequence (DNA): TGTGCCAGCAGCCTCTTGGTGGAGGCATTTAACTATGGCTACACCTTC. It encodes CASSLLVEAFNYGYTF. The full variable domain, rest sourced from reference TRBV7-9 and TRBJ1-2, is DTGVSQNPRHKITKRGQNVTFRCDPISEHNRLYWYRQTLGQGPEFLTYFQNEAQLEKSRLLSDRFSAERPKGSFSTLEIQRTEQGDSAMYLCASSLLVEAFNYGYTFGSGTRLTVV.